The 22 T cell receptor beta chains in this list originate from one sample, sequenced in a study of CXCR3-negative and CXCR3-positive naive CD8 T cells. Study outcomes and limitations: Naive CXCR3-positive cells had TRB CDR3s more hydrophobic than those of CXCR3-negative naive cells.

Their antigen targets remain unknown. Researchers prepared the TRB cDNA libraries using 5' RACE with UMI labels. Following a re-call of the 5' RACE reads, TCRdb has one entry per CDR3 protein and lacks DNA. This sample's table reports some 99,000 distinct CDR3 sequences. The sequenced material came from naive CXCR3+ CD8+ T cells from blood. Sample subset: CD45RO-CCR7+CD27+CD95- naive CD8+ T cells expressing CXCR3 (TNR3+). The receptors here all came from a human donor in good health. Some clones in this sample may be carry-over from other donors' samples.

The rearrangement links TRBV3-1 to TRBJ2-2; no DNA is available, so the TRBD1 call from TCRdb remains unchecked. CDR3 length: 18 residues. Germline CDR1 is LGHDT and CDR2 is YNNKEL (reference sequence). CDR3 region: CASSRGTGGPPNTGELFF. The entire variable domain, with the rest obtained from reference TRBV3-1 and TRBJ2-2, is as follows: DTAVSQTPKYLVTQMGNDKSIKCEQNLGHDTMYWYKQDSKKFLKIMFSYNNKELIINETVPNRFSPKSPDKAHLNLHINSLELGDSAVYFCASSRGTGGPPNTGELFFGEGSRLTVL.

The V and J genes are TRBV11-2 and TRBJ2-5; the D call from TCRdb, TRBD2, cannot be confirmed without DNA. This CDR3 has 15 amino acids. Germline values: CDR1 SGHAT, CDR2 FQNNGV. CDR3 protein: CASGTGTTILETQYF.

V gene TRBV21-1 combines with J gene TRBJ2-7. TRBV21-1 is shown as a pseudogene. This CDR3 is 14 amino acids long. Here the CDR3 reads CASSKGGLTYEQYF.

This chain joins TRBV20-1 and TRBJ2-4. This CDR3 region has 15 residues. Germline CDR1 reads DFQATT; CDR2 reads SNEGSKA (reference sequence). CDR3 protein: CSASNSDAAKNIQYF.

The chain uses TRBV6-5 and TRBJ1-1; TCRdb's D gene call, TRBD1, goes unchecked for lack of DNA. The CDR3 spans 15 residues. Germline V gene data show CDR1 as MNHEY and CDR2 as SVGAGI. The CDR3 region is CASNYRTDGGTEAFF.

The chain joins TRBV14 to TRBJ2-5. The CDR3 sequence is 15 residues long. Germline V lookup: CDR1 SGHDN, CDR2 FVKESK. CDR3 loop: CASSQDQAAQETQYF.

The rearrangement joins TRBV7-9 to TRBJ1-2; the D call from TCRdb, TRBD1, cannot be confirmed without DNA. The CDR3 loop spans 17 amino acids. In germline, CDR1 is SEHNR, CDR2 FQNEAQ (reference sequence). The chain's CDR3 is CASSSSNKGQRGYGYTF.

This sequence joins TRBV13 and TRBJ1-1. CDR3 size: 14 residues. CDR1 is PRHDT and CDR2 is FYEKMQ in the germline V gene (reference sequence). CDR3 region: CASRARTMNTEAFF.

The rearrangement uses TRBV7-9 and TRBJ1-1; the D call of TRBD1 rests on TCRdb alone, since no DNA is present to check it. From germline, CDR1 is SEHNR and CDR2 FQNEAQ (reference sequence). The CDR3 loop spans 12 amino acids. CDR3 amino acids: CASSRGLTEAFF. Based on the CDR3 plus reference TRBV7-9 and TRBJ1-1, the full variable domain is DTGVSQNPRHKITKRGQNVTFRCDPISEHNRLYWYRQTLGQGPEFLTYFQNEAQLEKSRLLSDRFSAERPKGSFSTLEIQRTEQGDSAMYLCASSRGLTEAFFGQGTRLTVV.

This chain joins TRBV6-6 and TRBJ1-5; the D gene TCRdb calls, TRBD1, cannot be checked with no DNA. The CDR3 spans 15 residues. The V gene's germline CDR1 is MNHNY and CDR2 SVGAGI (reference sequence). The CDR3 spells CASSYPPGGDQPQHF.

This chain connects TRBV6-5 to TRBJ2-7. The germline gives CDR1 MNHEY, CDR2 SVGAGI. CDR3 length: 14 residues. CDR3: CASSPEFRSYEQYF.

This sequence joins TRBV20-1 and TRBJ2-5; TCRdb's D call of TRBD2 is untestable without DNA. The CDR3 has 17 amino acids. The germline gives CDR1 DFQATT, CDR2 SNEGSKA (reference sequence). CDR3 amino acids: CSARDPLTLAGVETQYF.

The chain links TRBV20-1 to TRBJ2-7. The germline V gene has CDR1 DFQATT and CDR2 SNEGSKA (reference sequence). The CDR3 is 12 residues long. The CDR3 protein is CSARDMTYEQYF.

This chain links TRBV20-1 with TRBJ1-1; there is no DNA to check the TCRdb D call of TRBD1. Germline-derived CDR1 and CDR2 are DFQATT and SNEGSKA (reference sequence). The CDR3 is 16 amino acids. Here the CDR3 reads CSAIDPPGRLNTEAFF.

The V call is TRBV14, the J call TRBJ2-1; TCRdb picks TRBD1, but there is no DNA to check that call. This CDR3 has 17 residues. The V gene's germline CDR1 is SGHDN and CDR2 FVKESK. The CDR3 region is CASSQDDGGGLSNEQFF.

The chain recombines TRBV6-5 with TRBJ2-3; the TRBD2 assignment by TCRdb is unverifiable without DNA. The CDR3 runs 17 residues. Germline V gene lookup returns CDR1 MNHEY and CDR2 SVGAGI. The CDR3 loop is CASSYSNLADFTDTQYF.

V and J are TRBV3-1 and TRBJ2-2. Germline-derived CDR1 and CDR2 are LGHDT and YNNKEL (reference sequence). The CDR3 covers 15 residues. Here the CDR3 reads CASSQDGAIGGELFF. The full variable domain, with the rest looked up from reference TRBV3-1 and TRBJ2-2, is DTAVSQTPKYLVTQMGNDKSIKCEQNLGHDTMYWYKQDSKKFLKIMFSYNNKELIINETVPNRFSPKSPDKAHLNLHINSLELGDSAVYFCASSQDGAIGGELFFGEGSRLTVL.

The gene calls are TRBV5-1 and TRBJ1-1. There are 13 residues in the CDR3. Per the germline V gene, CDR1 is SGHRS and CDR2 is YFSETQ. The CDR3 loop reads CASSLTRNTEAFF.

The chain recombines TRBV3-1 with TRBJ2-2. Per the germline V gene, CDR1 is LGHDT and CDR2 is YNNKEL (reference sequence). The CDR3 is 14 amino acids. Here the CDR3 reads CASSQDLGPGELFF.

The chain joins TRBV12-3 or TRBV12-4 to TRBJ2-3; the TCRdb call, TRBD1, lacks DNA for checking. The CDR3 is 14 amino acids. CDR3 in amino acids: CASPGPGATDTQYF.

The chain links TRBV21-1 to TRBJ1-5; the TCRdb call, TRBD1, lacks DNA for checking. TRBV21-1 is tagged as a pseudogene. The CDR3 has 15 amino acids. The CDR3 reads CASSYRGDSNQPQHF.

The V gene is TRBV7-6, the J gene TRBJ2-1; no DNA is available, so the TRBD1 call from TCRdb remains unchecked. The CDR3 is 14 residues long. CDR1 is SGHVS, CDR2 FNYEAQ, per germline. The CDR3 region is CASSSHDSYNEQFF.